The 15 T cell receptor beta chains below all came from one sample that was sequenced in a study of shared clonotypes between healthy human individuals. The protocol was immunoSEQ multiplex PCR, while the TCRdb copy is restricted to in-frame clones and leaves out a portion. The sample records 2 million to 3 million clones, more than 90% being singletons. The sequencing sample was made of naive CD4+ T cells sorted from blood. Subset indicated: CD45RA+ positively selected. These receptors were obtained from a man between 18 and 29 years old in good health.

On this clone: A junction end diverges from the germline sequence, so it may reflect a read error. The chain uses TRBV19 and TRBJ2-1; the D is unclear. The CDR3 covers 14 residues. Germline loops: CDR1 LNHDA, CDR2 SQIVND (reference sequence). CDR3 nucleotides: TGTGCCAGTAGGATAGTCCACCCCTACAATGAGCAGTTCTTC. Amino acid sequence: CASRIVHPYNEQFF.

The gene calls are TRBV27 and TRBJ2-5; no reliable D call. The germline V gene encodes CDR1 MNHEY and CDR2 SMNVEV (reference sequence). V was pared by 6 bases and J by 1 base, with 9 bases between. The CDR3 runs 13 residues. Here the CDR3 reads CASRPSAQETQYF. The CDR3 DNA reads TGTGCCAGCAGGCCCAGCGCCCAAGAGACCCAGTACTTC.

The CDR3 here is CASSPRTGQGLYNEQFF. CDR3 DNA sequence: TGTGCCAGCTCACCACGAACGGGACAGGGGCTTTACAATGAGCAGTTCTTC. The genes are TRBV18 and TRBJ2-1; 10 bases line up with TRBD1. The CDR3 is 17 residues long. CDR1 and CDR2 (germline): KGHSH, LQKENI. The ends lost 1 base at V and 4 bases at J; junction bases unmatched: 7.

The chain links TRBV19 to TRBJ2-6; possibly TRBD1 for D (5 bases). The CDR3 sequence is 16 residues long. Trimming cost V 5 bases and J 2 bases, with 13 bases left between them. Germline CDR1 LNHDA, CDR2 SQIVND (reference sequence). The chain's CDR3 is CASSGDSWTGANVLTF. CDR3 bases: TGTGCCAGTAGTGGAGACAGCTGGACTGGGGCCAACGTCCTGACTTTC.

CDR3 residues: CAISEWSKGYGANVLTF. The CDR3 DNA follows: TGTGCCATCAGTGAGTGGTCCAAGGGGTATGGGGCCAACGTCCTGACTTTC. This chain links TRBV10-3 with TRBJ2-6; tentatively, D is TRBD1 (5 bases). The ends were cut back, 1 base at V and 3 bases at J, with 13 bases in the middle. CDR3 size: 17 residues. Germline values: CDR1 ENHRY, CDR2 SYGVKD.

CDR3 in DNA: TGCGCCAGCAGCTTGGAAGATGGGACAGGGGACAGGAGCTCTGGAAACACCATATATTTT. Encoded protein: CASSLEDGTGDRSSGNTIYF. This chain links TRBV5-1 with TRBJ1-3; 10 bases are shared with TRBD1. The germline gives CDR1 SGHRS, CDR2 YFSETQ. V lost 0 bases and J lost 0; bases outside the gene matches: 12. The CDR3 sequence is 20 residues long.

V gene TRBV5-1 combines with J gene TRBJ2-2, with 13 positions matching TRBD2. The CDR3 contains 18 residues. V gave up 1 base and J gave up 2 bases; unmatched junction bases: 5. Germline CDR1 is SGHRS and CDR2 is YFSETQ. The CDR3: CASSLMTSGGFNTGELFF. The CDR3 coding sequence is TGCGCCAGCAGCTTGATGACTAGCGGGGGGTTCAACACCGGGGAGCTGTTTTTT.

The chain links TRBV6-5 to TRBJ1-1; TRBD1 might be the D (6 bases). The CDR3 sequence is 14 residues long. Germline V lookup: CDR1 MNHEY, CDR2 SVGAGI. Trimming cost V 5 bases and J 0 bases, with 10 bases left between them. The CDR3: CASSAQGLNTEAFF. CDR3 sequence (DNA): TGTGCCAGCAGTGCCCAGGGGCTGAACACTGAAGCTTTCTTT.

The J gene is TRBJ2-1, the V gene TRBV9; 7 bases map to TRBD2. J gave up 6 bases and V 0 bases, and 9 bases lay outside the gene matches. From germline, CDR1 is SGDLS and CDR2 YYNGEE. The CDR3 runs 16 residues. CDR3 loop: CASSVVWEGLVNEQFF. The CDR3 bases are TGTGCCAGCAGCGTAGTTTGGGAGGGCCTTGTCAATGAGCAGTTCTTC.

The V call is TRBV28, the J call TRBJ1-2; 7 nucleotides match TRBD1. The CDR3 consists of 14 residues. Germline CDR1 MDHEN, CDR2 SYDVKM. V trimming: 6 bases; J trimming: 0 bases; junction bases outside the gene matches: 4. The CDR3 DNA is TGTGCCAGCAGGGAGACAGGGACTAACTATGGCTACACCTTC. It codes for CASRETGTNYGYTF.

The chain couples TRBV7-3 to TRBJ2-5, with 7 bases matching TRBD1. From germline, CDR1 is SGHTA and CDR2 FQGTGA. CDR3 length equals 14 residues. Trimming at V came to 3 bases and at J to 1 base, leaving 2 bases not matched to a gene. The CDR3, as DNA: TGTGCCAGCAGCTTGGGACAGCTCCAAGAGACCCAGTACTTC. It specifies CASSLGQLQETQYF.

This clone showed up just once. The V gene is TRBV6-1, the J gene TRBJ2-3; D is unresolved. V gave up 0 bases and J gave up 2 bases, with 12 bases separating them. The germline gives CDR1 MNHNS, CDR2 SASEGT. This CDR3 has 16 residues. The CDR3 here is CASSEAASPNTDTQYF. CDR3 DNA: TGTGCCAGCAGTGAAGCTGCTTCTCCTAACACAGATACGCAGTATTTT.

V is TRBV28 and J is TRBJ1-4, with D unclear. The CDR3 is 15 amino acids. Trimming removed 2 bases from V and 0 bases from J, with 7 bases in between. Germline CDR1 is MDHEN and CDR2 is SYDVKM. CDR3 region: CASSLQYATNEKLFF. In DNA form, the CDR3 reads TGTGCCAGCAGTTTACAGTATGCAACTAATGAAAAACTGTTTTTT.

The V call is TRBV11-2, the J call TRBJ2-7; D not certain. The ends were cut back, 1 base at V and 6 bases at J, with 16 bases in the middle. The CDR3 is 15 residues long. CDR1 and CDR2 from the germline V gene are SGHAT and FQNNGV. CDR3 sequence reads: CASSLGIGVPGEQYF. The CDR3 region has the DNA TGTGCCAGCAGCTTAGGAATTGGGGTACCTGGCGAGCAGTACTTC.

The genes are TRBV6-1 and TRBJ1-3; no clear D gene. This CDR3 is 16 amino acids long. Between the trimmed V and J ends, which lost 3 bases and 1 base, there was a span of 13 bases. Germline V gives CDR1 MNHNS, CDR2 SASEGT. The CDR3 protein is CASSDRRKISGNTIYF. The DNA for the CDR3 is TGTGCCAGCAGTGATCGGAGAAAGATATCTGGAAACACCATATATTTT.